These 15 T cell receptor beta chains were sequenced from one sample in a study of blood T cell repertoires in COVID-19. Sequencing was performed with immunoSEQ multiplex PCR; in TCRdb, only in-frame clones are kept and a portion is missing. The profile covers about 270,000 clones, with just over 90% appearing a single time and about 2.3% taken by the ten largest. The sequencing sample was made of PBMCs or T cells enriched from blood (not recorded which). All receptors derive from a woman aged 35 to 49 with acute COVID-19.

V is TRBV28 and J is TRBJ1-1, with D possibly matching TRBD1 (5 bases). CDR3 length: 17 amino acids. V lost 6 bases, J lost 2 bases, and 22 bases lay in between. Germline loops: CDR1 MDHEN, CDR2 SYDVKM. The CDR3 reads CASRYAAGGKRNTEAFF. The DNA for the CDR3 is TGTGCCAGCAGATACGCGGCGGGGGGGAAGAGAAACACTGAAGCTTTCTTT.

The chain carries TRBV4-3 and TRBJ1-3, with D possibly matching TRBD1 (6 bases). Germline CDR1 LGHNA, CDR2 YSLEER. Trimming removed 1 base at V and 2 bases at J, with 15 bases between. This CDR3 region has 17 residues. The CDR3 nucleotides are TGCGCCAGCAGCCAAGGAGGGAGACCAGGGGCTGGAAACACCATATATTTT. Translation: CASSQGGRPGAGNTIYF.

The DNA for the CDR3 is TGCAGTGCTAGTGGGCTCTTTGGCGGAGTCTACAATGAGCAGTTCTTC. Translated: CSASGLFGGVYNEQFF. The V and J genes are TRBV20-1 and TRBJ2-1; unclear D gene. V was cut by 3 bases and J by 3 bases, with 18 bases left in between. CDR3 size: 16 residues. CDR1 and CDR2 (germline): DFQATT, SNEGSKA (reference sequence).

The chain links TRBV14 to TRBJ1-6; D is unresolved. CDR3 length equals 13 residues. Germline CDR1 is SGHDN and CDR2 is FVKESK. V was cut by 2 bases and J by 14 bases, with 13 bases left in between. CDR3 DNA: TGTGCCAGCAGCCAAACACTAAATCTAGCCCTCCACTTT. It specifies CASSQTLNLALHF.

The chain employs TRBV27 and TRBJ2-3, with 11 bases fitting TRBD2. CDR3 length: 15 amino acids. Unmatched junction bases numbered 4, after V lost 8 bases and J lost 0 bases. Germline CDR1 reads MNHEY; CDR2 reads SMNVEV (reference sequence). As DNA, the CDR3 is TGTGCCAGCCGAAGACTAGCGGGGAGCACAGATACGCAGTATTTT. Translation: CASRRLAGSTDTQYF.

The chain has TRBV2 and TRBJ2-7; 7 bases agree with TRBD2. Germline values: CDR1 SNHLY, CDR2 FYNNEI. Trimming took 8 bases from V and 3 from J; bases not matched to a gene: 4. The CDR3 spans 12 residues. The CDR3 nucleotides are TGTGCCAGCCTAGCGGAGGGCTACGAGCAGTACTTC. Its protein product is CASLAEGYEQYF.

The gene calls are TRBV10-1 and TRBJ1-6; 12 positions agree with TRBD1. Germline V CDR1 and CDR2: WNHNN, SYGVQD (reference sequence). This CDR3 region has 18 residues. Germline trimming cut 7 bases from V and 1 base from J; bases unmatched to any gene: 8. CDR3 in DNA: TGCGCCAGCACCGGGACAGGGGGCGGGAATTCCTATAATTCACCCCTCCACTTT. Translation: CASTGTGGGNSYNSPLHF.

The CDR3 DNA is TGTGCCACCAGCAGAGGGGGAGTGGATGAAAAACTGTTTTTT. As protein: CATSRGGVDEKLFF. The chain couples TRBV15 to TRBJ1-4; D call uncertain. Germline-derived CDR1 and CDR2 are LNHNV and YYDKDF (reference sequence). The CDR3 covers 14 residues. Trimming stripped 1 base from V and 6 bases from J, with 9 bases between.

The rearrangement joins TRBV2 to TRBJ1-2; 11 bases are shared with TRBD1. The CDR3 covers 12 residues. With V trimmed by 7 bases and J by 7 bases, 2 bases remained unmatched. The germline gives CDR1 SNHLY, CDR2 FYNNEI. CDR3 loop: CASTGQGAGYTF. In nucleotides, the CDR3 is TGTGCCAGCACTGGACAGGGGGCTGGCTACACCTTC.

The CDR3 reads CASSIQEGQPQHF. The CDR3, as DNA: TGTGCCAGTAGTATACAGGAGGGCCAGCCCCAGCATTTT. The V gene is TRBV19, the J gene TRBJ1-5, with unresolved D. The CDR3 spans 13 residues. V was trimmed by 2 bases and J by 7 bases, leaving 9 bases between them. The germline V gene encodes CDR1 LNHDA and CDR2 SQIVND (reference sequence).

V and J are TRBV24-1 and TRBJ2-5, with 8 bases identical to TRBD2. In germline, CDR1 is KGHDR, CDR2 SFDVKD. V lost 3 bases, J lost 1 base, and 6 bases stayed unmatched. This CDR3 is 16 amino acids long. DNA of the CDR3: TGTGCCACCAGTGATCCGGGACTAGTCGGCCAAGAGACCCAGTACTTC. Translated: CATSDPGLVGQETQYF.

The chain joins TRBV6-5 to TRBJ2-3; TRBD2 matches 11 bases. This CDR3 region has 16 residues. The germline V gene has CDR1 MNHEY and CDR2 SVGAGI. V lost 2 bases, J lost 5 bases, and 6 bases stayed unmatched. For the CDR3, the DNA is TGTGCCAGCAGTTACGGAGTAGCGGGGGGGCTAGATACGCAGTATTTT. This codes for CASSYGVAGGLDTQYF.

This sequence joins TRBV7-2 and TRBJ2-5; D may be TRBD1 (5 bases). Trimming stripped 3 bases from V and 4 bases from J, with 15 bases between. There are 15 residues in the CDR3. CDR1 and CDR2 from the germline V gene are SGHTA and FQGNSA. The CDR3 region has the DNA TGTGCCAGCAGCTTTACCGGGTCCAGGGCAGAGACCCAGTACTTC. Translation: CASSFTGSRAETQYF.

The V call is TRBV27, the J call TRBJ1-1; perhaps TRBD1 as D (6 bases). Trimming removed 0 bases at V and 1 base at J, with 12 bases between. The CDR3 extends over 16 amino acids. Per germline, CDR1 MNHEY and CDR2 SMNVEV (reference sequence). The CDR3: CASSLSDGGRNTEAFF. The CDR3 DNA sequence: TGTGCCAGCAGTTTATCGGATGGGGGCCGGAACACTGAAGCTTTCTTT.

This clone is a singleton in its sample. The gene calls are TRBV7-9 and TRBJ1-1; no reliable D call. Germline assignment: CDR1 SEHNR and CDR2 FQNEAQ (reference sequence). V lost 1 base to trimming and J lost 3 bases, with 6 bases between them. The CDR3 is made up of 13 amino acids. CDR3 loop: CASSLELYTEAFF. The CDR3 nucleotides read TGTGCCAGCAGCTTAGAACTGTACACTGAAGCTTTCTTT.